The entry below gives a single T cell receptor (beta chain) sequence along with its context. Its antigen specificity is not known. No base quality values were provided; no much bigger clone lies one nucleotide off. The sample is drawn from a study of siplizumab effects on memory and regulatory T cells (dated by TCRdb to between 2019 and 2020). Background for the entire study: The study looked at the effect of siplizumab, an anti-CD2 antibody, on alloreactive T-cell subsets in allogeneic mixed lymphocyte reactions made from human PBMCs. Broad study findings and their caveats: Greater diversity appeared to be present in unstimulated naive T cells than in memory T cells, and a substantial contribution to the alloresponse seemed to be made by naive cells. No functional confirmation was obtained for the suppressive function of proliferating Tregs from siplizumab cultures. For roughly 75-95% of proliferating CD4+ or CD8+ clones, no naive or memory phenotype could be assigned. Because sequences below about 10^-5 frequency were poorly captured, only a minor fraction of alloreactive clones could be mapped to unstimulated subsets. Of the alloreactive CD4+ clones that could be mapped, the Treg-derived share averaged 68.8% with siplizumab compared with 25% to 30% in control reactions. The cumulative frequency of alloreactive sequences that could be traced back to unstimulated CD4+ memory T cells was significantly reduced by siplizumab.

Libraries were made using the immunoSEQ multiplex PCR assay. Each sample had 90,000 to 100,000 TCR templates assayed by the deep sequencing platform. Genomic DNA extracted from sorted T cells was used for TCRbeta CDR3 sequencing. On the study's bioinformatics: The R programming language was used for clonal analysis of the TCRbeta CDR3 data. Unstimulated samples were compared with post-reaction CFSE-low samples to define alloreactive CD4+ and CD8+ clones. By matching sequences to the repertoires of sorted unstimulated Treg and non-Treg cells, each alloreactive CD4+ clone was assigned a regulatory or non-regulatory origin. TCRdb's version of the immuneACCESS table is confined to in-frame rearrangements and falls short of the full clone set. An unresolved V gene accounts for under half of the shortfall where checked; the remainder is of unknown origin. The D gene and trimming were derived from the DNA, and the V and J assignments and clone size from that table. The table for this sample lists 99,000 or so clones; more than 85% of them were counted only once. The ten largest make up approximately 0.32% of the sample.

Between the V and J ends, shortened by 6 bases and 2 bases respectively, the junction contains 8 bases. Inclusive of the bounding cysteine and phenylalanine, the CDR3 is 14 residues long. Only the CDR3 DNA stays, 42 bases, in frame from base 1. CDR1 and CDR2 (MNHEY, SVGAGI) derive from the germline V gene. Sorted unstimulated T cells and proliferating T cells recovered from mixed lymphocyte reactions underwent TCRbeta CDR3 sequencing. Fresh whole blood from nine to ten HLA-typed healthy donors was used as the source from which PBMCs were isolated. The source is a human donor in good health. Sequencing was done on a sample of CD4+ T cells sorted from blood. Here the chain combines TRBV6-5 and TRBJ2-6; the best D guess is TRBD2, with 6 bases matching. The CDR3 has the sequence CASSRGAGANVLTF. The base sequence is TGTGCCAGCAGCCGCGGGGCTGGGGCCAACGTCCTGACTTTC.